The 29 T cell receptor beta chains listed next were all sequenced from one sample in a study of T cell responses to AZD1222 COVID-19 vaccine. Assay used: immunoSEQ multiplex PCR; TCRdb lists only in-frame clones, some missing. The profile shows roughly 200,000 clones, roughly 92% of them singletons. Source: peripheral blood, taken on day 0 of AZD1222 vaccination. Source of these receptors: an adult in good health.

For the CDR3, the DNA is TGTGCCAGCAGGGGCCGGGGTAGCGGGTCCTACGAGCAGTACTTC. Protein: CASRGRGSGSYEQYF. The chain couples TRBV2 to TRBJ2-7, with 7 bases aligning to TRBD2. The V segment lost 6 bases and the J segment 1 base; nucleotides outside the gene matches: 9. Germline-derived CDR1 and CDR2 are SNHLY and FYNNEI. CDR3 length equals 15 residues.

V gene TRBV18 combines with J gene TRBJ1-2; the D gene is possibly TRBD1 (5 bases). The CDR3 sequence is 15 residues long. The V end lost 2 bases, the J end lost 3 bases, and 13 bases lay between the germline ends. The germline V gene has CDR1 KGHSH and CDR2 LQKENI. The CDR3 DNA is TGTGCCAGCTCACCATTGGGACGCCTAGACTATGGCTACACCTTC. It translates to CASSPLGRLDYGYTF.

The genes are TRBV6-2 or TRBV6-3 and TRBJ2-1; 9 bases line up with TRBD2. Trimming cost V 0 bases and J 8 bases; bases outside gene matches: 5. The CDR3 consists of 15 residues. Germline values: CDR1 MNHEY, CDR2 SVGEGT. The CDR3 reads CASSYSASGVYEQFF. In nucleotides, the CDR3 is TGTGCCAGCAGTTACTCGGCTAGCGGGGTCTATGAGCAGTTCTTC.

V gene TRBV6-5 combines with J gene TRBJ1-2; no definite D call. Trimming took 4 bases from V and 4 from J, leaving 16 bases between them. The CDR3 consists of 15 residues. The germline CDR1 and CDR2 sequences are MNHEY and SVGAGI. For the CDR3, the DNA is TGTGCCAGCAGTTCGGGCGGTATAGGGTCCTATGGCTACACCTTC. Protein product: CASSSGGIGSYGYTF.

This chain connects TRBV5-4 to TRBJ2-7; tentative D call: TRBD2 (7 bases). The germline V gene has CDR1 SGHNT and CDR2 YYREEE (reference sequence). The CDR3 has 14 residues. V lost 0 bases and J lost 1, with 8 bases in between. The CDR3 is CASSLEGGSYEQYF. CDR3 nucleotide sequence: TGTGCCAGCAGCTTGGAGGGGGGGTCCTACGAGCAGTACTTC.

The chain recombines TRBV6-2 or TRBV6-3 with TRBJ1-5; D not resolved. In germline, CDR1 is MNHEY, CDR2 SVGEGT. The ends were cut back, 0 bases at V and 0 bases at J, with 9 bases in the middle. This CDR3 is built from 16 residues. CDR3 in DNA: TGTGCCAGCAGTTACTCGATAGGCTTTAGCAATCAGCCCCAGCATTTT. It specifies CASSYSIGFSNQPQHF.

This clone was seen just once. J is TRBJ1-6 and V is TRBV3-1 (or the pseudogene TRBV3-2); D is unresolved. This CDR3 is 15 amino acids long. In germline, CDR1 is LGHDT, CDR2 YNNKEL (reference sequence). With 3 bases removed from V and 0 bases from J, the gap between germline ends came to 6 bases. The CDR3 coding sequence is TGTGCCAGCAGCCACCCCCTCTCCTATAATTCACCCCTCCACTTT. Its protein is CASSHPLSYNSPLHF.

The chain recombines TRBV3-1 (or the pseudogene TRBV3-2) with TRBJ1-1; the D is unclear. The CDR3 contains 13 residues. The V gene's germline CDR1 is LGHDT and CDR2 YNNKEL (reference sequence). V lost 2 bases to trimming and J lost 1 base, with 5 bases between them. As DNA, the CDR3 is TGTGCCAGCAGCCAAATTGCGAACACTGAAGCTTTCTTT. Protein: CASSQIANTEAFF.

The V call is TRBV7-2, the J call TRBJ2-1; no reliable D call. From germline, CDR1 is SGHTA and CDR2 FQGNSA. The CDR3 is made up of 16 amino acids. V lost 5 bases and J 0 bases, leaving 14 bases between the germline ends. CDR3 amino acids: CASSPFARSSYNEQFF. Written as DNA, the CDR3 is TGTGCCAGCAGCCCCTTCGCGCGTAGCTCCTACAATGAGCAGTTCTTC.

V is TRBV13 and J is TRBJ2-7, with 8 bases fitting TRBD1. The CDR3 sequence is 14 residues long. The junction had 10 bases not matched to a gene; V was cut back by 6 bases and J by 6 bases. Germline lookup yields CDR1 PRHDT and CDR2 FYEKMQ (reference sequence). In nucleotides, the CDR3 is TGTGCCAGCAGTTGGACAGGGTTTCCCCTCGAGCAGTACTTC. Translation gives CASSWTGFPLEQYF. Using reference TRBV13 and TRBJ2-7 for the parts outside the CDR3, the full variable domain is AAGVIQSPRHLIKEKRETATLKCYPIPRHDTVYWYQQGPGQDPQFLISFYEKMQSDKGSIPDRFSAQQFSDYHSELNMSSLELGDSALYFCASSWTGFPLEQYFGPGTRLTVT.

This chain links TRBV19 with TRBJ2-1; a weak D match, TRBD1 (6 bases). Trimming shortened V by 8 bases and J by 4 bases, and 9 bases separated the two germline ends. CDR3 size: 12 residues. Germline-derived CDR1 and CDR2 are LNHDA and SQIVND (reference sequence). The CDR3 loop is CASATGYNEQFF. CDR3 nucleotide sequence: TGTGCCAGTGCTACAGGGTACAATGAGCAGTTCTTC.

The V and J genes are TRBV7-8 and TRBJ2-7; D ambiguous. The CDR3 sequence is 14 residues long. V was clipped by 3 bases and J by 2 bases, with 11 bases between them. Germline CDR1 SGHVS, CDR2 FQNEAQ. In nucleotides, the CDR3 is TGTGCCAGCAGCTTCGAGGCCGTCACCTACGAGCAGTACTTC. As protein: CASSFEAVTYEQYF.

The table lists this clone with a count of one. The V gene is TRBV12-3 or TRBV12-4, the J gene TRBJ2-1; no clear D. The CDR3 totals 12 residues. V was shortened by 7 bases and J by 7 bases, with 11 bases between the two germline ends. CDR3 loop: CASTPTVNEQFF. CDR3 in DNA: TGTGCCAGCACCCCCACGGTTAATGAGCAGTTCTTC.

J is TRBJ1-2 and V is TRBV6-5; D perhaps matches TRBD1 (5 bases). V lost 4 bases and J 5 bases, leaving 8 bases between the germline ends. Germline-derived CDR1 and CDR2 are MNHEY and SVGAGI. This CDR3 comprises 12 residues. The CDR3 here is CASSSGLYGYTF. Here the CDR3 DNA reads TGTGCCAGCAGTTCAGGGTTGTATGGCTACACCTTC.

This clone was seen once. The rearrangement links TRBV4-1 to TRBJ2-5; D is possibly TRBD1 (5 bases). Germline V lookup: CDR1 MGHRA, CDR2 YSYEKL. Deletions cut 5 bases from V and 6 bases from J, with 16 bases between. This CDR3 has 14 residues. CDR3 residues: CASSNWAGKKTQYF. The CDR3 bases are TGCGCCAGCAGCAATTGGGCAGGGAAAAAGACCCAGTACTTC.

The rearrangement links TRBV27 to TRBJ2-2; 7 bases are shared with TRBD1. Trimming cost V 8 bases and J 0 bases; bases outside gene matches: 3. This CDR3 spans 14 amino acids. Germline CDR1 and CDR2: MNHEY and SMNVEV (reference sequence). The CDR3 region has the DNA TGTGCCAGCCGGACAGGACCGAACACCGGGGAGCTGTTTTTT. Translation gives CASRTGPNTGELFF.

The CDR3 sequence is CSVYLGELFF. In DNA, the CDR3 is TGCAGCGTCTACCTGGGGGAGCTGTTTTTT. The chain recombines TRBV29-1 with TRBJ2-2; D remains ambiguous. CDR1 is SQVTM and CDR2 is ANQGSEA in the germline V gene. The CDR3 is 10 amino acids. V shed 6 bases and J shed 8 bases, with 7 bases lying between them.

V gene TRBV5-1 combines with J gene TRBJ1-1; D gene unclear. CDR1 is SGHRS and CDR2 is YFSETQ in the germline V gene. This CDR3 spans 13 amino acids. Trimming cost V 1 base and J 0 bases, with 4 bases left between them. The CDR3 nucleotides are TGCGCCAGCAGCTTGAAGATGAACACTGAAGCTTTCTTT. It translates to CASSLKMNTEAFF.

The chain has TRBV12-3 or TRBV12-4 and TRBJ1-2; no firm D call. The V and J ends lost 6 bases and 5 bases respectively, with 10 bases between them. The CDR3 covers 12 residues. The CDR3 loop is CASSPISYGYTF. The CDR3 nucleotides are TGTGCCAGCAGCCCGATTTCGTATGGCTACACCTTC.

The chain couples TRBV6-5 to TRBJ2-3; TRBD2 aligns across 8 bases. Trimming at V came to 2 bases and at J to 2 bases, leaving 6 bases not matched to a gene. Germline CDR1 reads MNHEY; CDR2 reads SVGAGI. This CDR3 has 16 amino acids. CDR3 in amino acids: CASSYTGGLFTDTQYF. CDR3 coding DNA: TGTGCCAGCAGTTACACGGGGGGGCTTTTCACAGATACGCAGTATTTT.

CDR3 sequence reads: CASSYGQGRNQPQHF. The CDR3 nucleotides read TGTGCCAGCAGTTATGGGCAGGGAAGGAATCAGCCCCAGCATTTT. This chain uses TRBV28 with TRBJ1-5, with D possibly being TRBD1 (5 bases). Trimming left V 4 bases short and J 4 bases short, with 14 bases between. There are 15 residues in the CDR3. Looked up from germline, CDR1 is MDHEN and CDR2 is SYDVKM.

The V and J genes are TRBV10-1 and TRBJ1-6; D uncertain. The V gene's germline CDR1 is WNHNN and CDR2 SYGVQD (reference sequence). Trimming stripped 6 bases from V and 7 bases from J, with 13 bases between. CDR3 length: 14 amino acids. The CDR3 bases are TGCGCCAGCAGCCCCCCGACTCCGAATTCACCCCTCCACTTT. Translating gives CASSPPTPNSPLHF.

The chain combines TRBV7-9 with TRBJ1-5; weak D call: TRBD1 (5 bases). V was trimmed by 1 base and J by 9 bases, leaving 10 bases between them. The germline gives CDR1 SEHNR, CDR2 FQNEAQ (reference sequence). CDR3 length: 13 amino acids. The CDR3 sequence is CASSLGGGGPQHF. Here the CDR3 DNA reads TGTGCCAGCAGCTTAGGGGGCGGCGGGCCCCAGCATTTT.

The V gene is TRBV9, the J gene TRBJ2-1, with D hard to call. CDR1 SGDLS and CDR2 YYNGEE come from the germline V gene. The CDR3 consists of 16 residues. With 2 bases removed from V and 1 base from J, the gap between germline ends came to 13 bases. In DNA, the CDR3 is TGTGCCAGCAGCGTGTCTTCGGTAGGGTCCTACAATGAGCAGTTCTTC. It yields the protein CASSVSSVGSYNEQFF.

V usage is TRBV5-5 and J usage is TRBJ1-5; D call uncertain. The CDR3 has 17 residues. V was cut by 2 bases and J by 10 bases, with 25 bases left in between. Per the germline V gene, CDR1 is SGHKS and CDR2 is YYEKEE (reference sequence). The CDR3 sequence is CASSLNIGASLVVPQHF. CDR3 DNA sequence: TGTGCCAGCAGCTTAAATATCGGAGCTTCTTTGGTCGTTCCCCAGCATTTT.

This chain uses TRBV6-5 with TRBJ1-2; unclear D gene. The CDR3 covers 13 residues. CDR1 and CDR2 from the germline V gene are MNHEY and SVGAGI. The V and J ends lost 0 bases and 4 bases respectively, with 6 bases between them. The CDR3 sequence: CASSYSVFYGYTF. The CDR3 DNA follows: TGTGCCAGCAGTTACTCTGTCTTCTATGGCTACACCTTC.

The V and J genes are TRBV28 and TRBJ2-2; D perhaps matches TRBD1 (5 bases). The CDR3 length is 13 residues. V shed 4 bases and J shed 8 bases, with 11 bases lying between them. In germline, CDR1 is MDHEN, CDR2 SYDVKM. CDR3 nucleotides: TGTGCCAGCAGTTCGACAGTCGCGGGGGAGCTGTTTTTT. Translation: CASSSTVAGELFF.

This chain connects TRBV10-3 to TRBJ2-7; 9 bases agree with TRBD2. Germline CDR1 reads ENHRY; CDR2 reads SYGVKD. V dropped 8 bases and J dropped 7; count of bases not matched to a gene: 6. This CDR3 comprises 12 residues. This chain's CDR3 is CAIGGGGGEQYF. Here the CDR3 DNA reads TGTGCCATCGGCGGGGGGGGCGGGGAGCAGTACTTC.

V and J are TRBV30 and TRBJ2-2; D gene unclear. Germline CDR1 GTSNPN, CDR2 SVGIG (reference sequence). Trimming took 0 bases from V and 0 from J, leaving 11 bases between them. The CDR3 is 16 amino acids. The CDR3 loop is CAWSVVVPANTGELFF. CDR3 nucleotide sequence: TGTGCCTGGAGTGTAGTAGTTCCTGCGAACACCGGGGAGCTGTTTTTT.